This TCR beta chain was recovered during a study of T cells in women clearing cervical HPV infection (dated by TCRdb to about 2018). Regarding the study in general: The cases were roughly 23 women with histologically confirmed HPV16-related CIN3 or worse, and 2 of those women had invasive cancers. The roughly 25 controls were women who cleared a single incident HPV16 infection within 12 months without developing precancer or cancer. Case blood was taken at the visit when the lesion was first identified, whereas control blood was taken when infection was no longer detected. For cases, a median interval of approximately 140 days, with an interquartile range of about 85 to 200 days, was observed between lesion detection and blood sampling. Since HLA typing was available for only a few women, HLA type could not be ruled out as a confounder. The exploratory proof-of-principle case-control study was nested within the Guanacaste HPV Natural History Study in Costa Rica and compared TCR repertoires across cervical HPV16 outcomes. Cases and controls were matched on age within five years and on year of sample collection. A median age of around 30 years was observed in cases versus under 40 in controls, and no significant differences in baseline characteristics were found. In the parent cohort, more than 8,500 women aged 18 or older were enrolled in Guanacaste, Costa Rica, during about 1993 to 1995 and then followed for under 8 years. Five blinded duplicates per group were added as quality controls, so that about 60 samples were obtained: roughly 50 participants and around 10 replicates.

As concerns this clone: Its antigen remains undetermined. The CDR3 goes on 3 residues after the read ends, and that part is filled in from the germline J gene.

TCR beta CDR3 regions were amplified by multiplex PCR using the immunoSEQ assay from an average of approximately 1,200 ng genomic DNA per sample. The assay corrected primer bias using a complete synthetic TCR repertoire to establish an amplification baseline. The amplicons were sequenced using the Illumina platform. Per the source publication's procedure: Sequence errors were corrected by clustering with frequency ratios and a modified nearest-neighbor algorithm, and the sequences were then analyzed in the immunoSEQ Analyzer using IMGT gene definitions. At each rarefaction depth, TCR richness and evenness were averaged over 20 rarefaction repeats, and samples with fewer sequences than the depth were excluded. Wilcoxon rank sum tests with FDR correction were used to compare relative abundances of V, D and J genes between the groups. An intraclass correlation of 95% to 97% for TCR richness and an average of around 76% across approximately 63 gene segments were obtained from the blinded duplicates. Imported from immuneACCESS, the table was reduced by TCRdb to in-frame sequences with V and J called. These copies leave out some clones; in studies compared against another copy, an unresolved V gene accounts for under half, and the cause of the remainder is not known. V and J calls and clone size are as listed in that table; D and trimming were resolved from the DNA. This sample's clone table shows roughly 35,000 clones. Around 1.6% of the sample goes to the ten largest clones.

The CDR3 has 13 amino acids, counting the end cysteine and phenylalanine. The DNA has 30 bases, all within the CDR3, and is read from base 1. Looking up the germline V gene (reference sequence) yields CDR1 LNHDA and CDR2 SQIVND. Here is what the overall study found, with its caveats: Significantly higher TCR repertoire richness was observed in CIN3+ cases than in controls across sequencing depths, whereas no difference in evenness was found. Because the number of T cells per sample was unknown, the richness differences could reflect varying T-cell content rather than repertoire biology. Because of the cross-sectional design, the study could not determine whether the associations came before infection or resulted from infection, and neither effector/memory subsets nor HPV-specific T cells were isolated. TRBV6-7 relative abundance was lower in cases than in controls (roughly 0.12% versus 0.17%; Bonferroni P = 0.0008). Random forest classifiers that combined richness and V gene abundances separated cases from controls with an estimated AUC of 0.8 to 0.85.

Every participant had a single incident cervical HPV16 infection, and women with prevalent HPV16 infections were excluded. Cervical HPV DNA was detected with MY09/MY11 PCR, and genotyping was done with dot-blot hybridization. Fifteen mL of heparinized blood were centrifuged, and the buffy coat was split into aliquots, frozen at -30 degrees C, and then kept at -80 degrees C. QIAGEN kits were used to extract genomic DNA from the buffy coat specimens. This TCR derives from a woman between 18 and 70 years old with a cervical HPV16 infection that either progressed to CIN3+ or cleared (not recorded which). The sequenced sample consisted of blood buffy coat. The chain couples TRBV19 to TRBJ2-4; TRBD2 is possibly the D segment (5 matching bases). CDR3 DNA (partial): TGTGCCAGTAGTATAGATCTTACAAGCGGT. Its coded protein is CASSIDLTSG. The full CDR3 sequence reads CASSIDLTSGQYF.